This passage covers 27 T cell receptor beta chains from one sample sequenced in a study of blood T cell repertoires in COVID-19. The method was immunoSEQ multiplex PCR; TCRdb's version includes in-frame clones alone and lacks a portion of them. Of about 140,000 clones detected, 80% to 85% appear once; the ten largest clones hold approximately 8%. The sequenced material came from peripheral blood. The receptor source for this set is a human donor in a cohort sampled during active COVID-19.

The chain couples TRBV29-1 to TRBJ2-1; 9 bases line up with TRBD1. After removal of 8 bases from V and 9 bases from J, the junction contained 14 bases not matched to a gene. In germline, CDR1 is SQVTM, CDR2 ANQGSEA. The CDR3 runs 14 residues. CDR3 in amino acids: CSSGGGQGYSEQFF. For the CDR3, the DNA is TGCAGCTCTGGGGGGGGACAGGGCTATAGTGAGCAGTTCTTC.

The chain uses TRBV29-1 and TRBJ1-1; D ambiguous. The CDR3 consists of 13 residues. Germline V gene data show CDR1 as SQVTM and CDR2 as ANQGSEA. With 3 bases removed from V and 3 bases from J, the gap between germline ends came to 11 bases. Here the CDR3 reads CSVERPGDTEAFF. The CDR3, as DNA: TGCAGCGTTGAGCGCCCCGGGGACACTGAAGCTTTCTTT.

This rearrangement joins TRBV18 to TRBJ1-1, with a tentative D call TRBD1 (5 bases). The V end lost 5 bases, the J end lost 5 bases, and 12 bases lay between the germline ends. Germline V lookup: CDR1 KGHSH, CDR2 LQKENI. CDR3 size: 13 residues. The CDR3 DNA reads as TGTGCCAGCTCATCGGACATCGGGACTGAAGCTTTCTTT. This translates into CASSSDIGTEAFF.

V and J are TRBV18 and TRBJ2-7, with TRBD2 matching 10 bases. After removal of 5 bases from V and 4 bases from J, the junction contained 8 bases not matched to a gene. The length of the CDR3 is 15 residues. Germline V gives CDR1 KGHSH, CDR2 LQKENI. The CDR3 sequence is CASSATSGGAYEQYF. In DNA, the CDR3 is TGTGCCAGCTCAGCTACGAGCGGGGGGGCGTACGAGCAGTACTTC.

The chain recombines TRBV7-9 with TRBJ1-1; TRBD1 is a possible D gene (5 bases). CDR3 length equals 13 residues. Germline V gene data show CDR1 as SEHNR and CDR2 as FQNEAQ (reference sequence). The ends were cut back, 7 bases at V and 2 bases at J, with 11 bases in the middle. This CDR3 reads CASIMTVNTEAFF. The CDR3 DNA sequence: TGTGCCAGCATCATGACAGTTAACACTGAAGCTTTCTTT.

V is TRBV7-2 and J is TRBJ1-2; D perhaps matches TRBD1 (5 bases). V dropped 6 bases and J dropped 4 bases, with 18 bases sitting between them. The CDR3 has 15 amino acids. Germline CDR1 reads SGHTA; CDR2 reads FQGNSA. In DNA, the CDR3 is TGTGCCAGCAGTTGGTCCGGGGGGAGCCGCTATGGCTACACCTTC. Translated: CASSWSGGSRYGYTF.

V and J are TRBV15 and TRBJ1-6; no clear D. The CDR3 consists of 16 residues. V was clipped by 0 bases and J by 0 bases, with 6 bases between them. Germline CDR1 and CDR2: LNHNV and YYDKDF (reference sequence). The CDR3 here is CATSRDTSSYNSPLHF. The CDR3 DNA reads TGTGCCACCAGCAGAGATACAAGCTCCTATAATTCACCCCTCCACTTT.

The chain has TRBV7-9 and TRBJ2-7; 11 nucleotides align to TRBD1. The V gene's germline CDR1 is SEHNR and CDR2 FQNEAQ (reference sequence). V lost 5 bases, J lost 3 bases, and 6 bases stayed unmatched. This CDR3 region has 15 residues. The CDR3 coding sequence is TGTGCCAGCAGCCTTGGGACAGGGGGACTCTACGAGCAGTACTTC. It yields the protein CASSLGTGGLYEQYF.

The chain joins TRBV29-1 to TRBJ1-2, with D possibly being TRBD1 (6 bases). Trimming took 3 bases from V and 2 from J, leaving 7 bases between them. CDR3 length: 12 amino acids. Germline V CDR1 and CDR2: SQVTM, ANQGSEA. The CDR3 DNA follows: TGCAGCGTTGACACAGGGAACTATGGCTACACCTTC. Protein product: CSVDTGNYGYTF.

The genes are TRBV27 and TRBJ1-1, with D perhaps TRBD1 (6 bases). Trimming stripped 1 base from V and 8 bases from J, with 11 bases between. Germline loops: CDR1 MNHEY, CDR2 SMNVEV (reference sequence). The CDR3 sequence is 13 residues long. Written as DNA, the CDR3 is TGTGCCAGCAGTTTATTTTGGACAGCAGAAGCTTTCTTT. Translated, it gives CASSLFWTAEAFF.

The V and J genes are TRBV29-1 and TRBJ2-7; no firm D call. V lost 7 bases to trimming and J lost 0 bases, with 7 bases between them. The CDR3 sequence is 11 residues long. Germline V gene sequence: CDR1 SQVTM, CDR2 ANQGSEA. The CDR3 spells CSARASYEQYF. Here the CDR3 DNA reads TGCAGCGCGAGAGCCTCCTACGAGCAGTACTTC.

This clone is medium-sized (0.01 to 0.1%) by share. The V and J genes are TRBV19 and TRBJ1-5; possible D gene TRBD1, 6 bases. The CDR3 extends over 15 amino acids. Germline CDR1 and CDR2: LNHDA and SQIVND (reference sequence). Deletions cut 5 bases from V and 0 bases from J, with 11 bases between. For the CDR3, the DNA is TGTGCCAGTAGTCGGGGACACTATAGCAATCAGCCCCAGCATTTT. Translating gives CASSRGHYSNQPQHF.

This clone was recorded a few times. DNA of the CDR3: TGTGCCAGCCTCGGGAGTAACACCGGGGAGCTGTTTTTT. It encodes CASLGSNTGELFF. The chain combines TRBV2 with TRBJ2-2; weak D call: TRBD2 (6 bases). Trimming took 8 bases from V and 2 from J, leaving 9 bases between them. The CDR3 covers 13 residues. CDR1 and CDR2 (germline): SNHLY, FYNNEI. The full variable domain, in which reference TRBV2 and TRBJ2-2 provide the parts outside the CDR3, is EPEVTQTPSHQVTQMGQEVILRCVPISNHLYFYWYRQILGQKVEFLVSFYNNEISEKSEIFDDQFSVERPDGSNFTLKIRSTKLEDSAMYFCASLGSNTGELFFGEGSRLTVL.

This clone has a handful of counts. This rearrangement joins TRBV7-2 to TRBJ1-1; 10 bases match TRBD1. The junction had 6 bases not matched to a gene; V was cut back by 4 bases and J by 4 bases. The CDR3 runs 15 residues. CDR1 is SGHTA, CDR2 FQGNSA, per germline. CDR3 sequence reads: CASSSEGQGTTEAFF. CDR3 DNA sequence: TGTGCCAGCAGCTCCGAGGGACAGGGGACCACTGAAGCTTTCTTT.

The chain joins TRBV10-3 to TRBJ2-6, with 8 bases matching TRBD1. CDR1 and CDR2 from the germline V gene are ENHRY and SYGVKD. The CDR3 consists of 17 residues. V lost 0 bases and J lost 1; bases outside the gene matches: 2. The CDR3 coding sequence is TGTGCCATCAGTGAGTCGCGGACAGGGTCTGGGGCCAACGTCCTGACTTTC. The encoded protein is CAISESRTGSGANVLTF.

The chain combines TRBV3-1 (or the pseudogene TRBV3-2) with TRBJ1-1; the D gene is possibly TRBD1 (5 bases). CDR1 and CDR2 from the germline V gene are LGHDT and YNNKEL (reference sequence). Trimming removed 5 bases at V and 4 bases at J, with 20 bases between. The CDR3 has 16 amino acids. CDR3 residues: CASSIRQGTLSTEAFF. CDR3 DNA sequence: TGTGCCAGCAGCATACGCCAGGGTACCTTGAGCACTGAAGCTTTCTTT.

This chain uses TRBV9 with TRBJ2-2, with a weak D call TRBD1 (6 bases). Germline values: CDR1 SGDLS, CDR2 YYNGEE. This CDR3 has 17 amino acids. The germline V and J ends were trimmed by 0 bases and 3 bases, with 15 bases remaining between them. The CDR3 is CASSVVGRGRDTGELFF. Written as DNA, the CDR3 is TGTGCCAGCAGCGTAGTCGGCAGGGGCCGAGACACCGGGGAGCTGTTTTTT.

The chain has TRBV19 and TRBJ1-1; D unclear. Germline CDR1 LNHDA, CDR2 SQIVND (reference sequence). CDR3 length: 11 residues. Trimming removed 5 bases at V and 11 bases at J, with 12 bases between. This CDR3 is CASSQARRAFF. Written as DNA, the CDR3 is TGTGCCAGTAGTCAGGCCCGGAGGGCTTTCTTT.

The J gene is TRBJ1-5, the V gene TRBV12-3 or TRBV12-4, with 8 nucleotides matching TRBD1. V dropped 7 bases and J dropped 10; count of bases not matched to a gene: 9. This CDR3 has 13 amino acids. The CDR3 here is CASTTGGETPQHF. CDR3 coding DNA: TGTGCCAGCACCACAGGGGGGGAGACACCCCAGCATTTT.

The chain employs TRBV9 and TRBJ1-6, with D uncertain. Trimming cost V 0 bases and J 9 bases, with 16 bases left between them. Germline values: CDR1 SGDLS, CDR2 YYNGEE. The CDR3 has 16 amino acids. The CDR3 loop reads CASSVGVRQSGSPLHF. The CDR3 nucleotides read TGTGCCAGCAGCGTAGGAGTCCGGCAATCGGGTTCACCCCTCCACTTT.

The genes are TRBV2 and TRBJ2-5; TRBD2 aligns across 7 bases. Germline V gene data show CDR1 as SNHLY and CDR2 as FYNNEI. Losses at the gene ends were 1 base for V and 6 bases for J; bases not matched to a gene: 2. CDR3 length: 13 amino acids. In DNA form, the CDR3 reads TGTGCCAGCAGTGAAGAACTAGCGAAGACCCAGTACTTC. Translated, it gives CASSEELAKTQYF.

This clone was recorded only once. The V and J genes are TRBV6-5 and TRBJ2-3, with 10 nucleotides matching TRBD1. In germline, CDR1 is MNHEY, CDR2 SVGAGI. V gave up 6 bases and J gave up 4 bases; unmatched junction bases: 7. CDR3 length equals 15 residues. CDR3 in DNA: TGTGCCAGCAGGGGACAGGGGTTCAGGGCAGATACGCAGTATTTT. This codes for CASRGQGFRADTQYF.

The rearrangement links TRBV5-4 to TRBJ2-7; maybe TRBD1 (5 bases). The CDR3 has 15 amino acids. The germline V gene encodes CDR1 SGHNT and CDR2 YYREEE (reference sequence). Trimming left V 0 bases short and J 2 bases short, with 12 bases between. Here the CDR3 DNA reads TGTGCCAGCAGCTTGGCGGCAGGGAATACCTACGAGCAGTACTTC. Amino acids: CASSLAAGNTYEQYF.

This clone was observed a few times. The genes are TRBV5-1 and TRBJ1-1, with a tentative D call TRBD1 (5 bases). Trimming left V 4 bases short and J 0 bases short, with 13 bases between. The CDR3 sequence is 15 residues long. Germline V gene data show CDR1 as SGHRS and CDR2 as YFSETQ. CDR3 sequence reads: CASSQPGQMNTEAFF. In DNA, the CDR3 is TGCGCCAGCAGCCAACCAGGACAAATGAACACTGAAGCTTTCTTT. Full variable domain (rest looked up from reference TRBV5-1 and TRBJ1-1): KAGVTQTPRYLIKTRGQQVTLSCSPISGHRSVSWYQQTPGQGLQFLFEYFSETQRNKGNFPGRFSGRQFSNSRSEMNVSTLELGDSALYLCASSQPGQMNTEAFFGQGTRLTVV.

CDR3 sequence: CASSLVSRIDTEAFF. The DNA for the CDR3 is TGTGCCAGCAGCTTAGTTTCTCGTATCGACACTGAAGCTTTCTTT. The chain combines TRBV7-3 with TRBJ1-1, with D unclear. Germline lookup yields CDR1 SGHTA and CDR2 FQGTGA. CDR3 size: 15 residues. V lost 2 bases to trimming and J lost 3 bases, with 13 bases between them.

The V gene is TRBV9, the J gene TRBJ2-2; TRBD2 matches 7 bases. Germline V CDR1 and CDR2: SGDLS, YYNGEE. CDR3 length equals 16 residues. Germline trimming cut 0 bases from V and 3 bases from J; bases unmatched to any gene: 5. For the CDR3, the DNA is TGTGCCAGCAGCGTAGAGGGGAGGGGCCACACCGGGGAGCTGTTTTTT. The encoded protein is CASSVEGRGHTGELFF.

As DNA, the CDR3 is TGTGCCAGCAGCCACCCGACTAGCCCCCTTTTGGATACGCAGTATTTT. Encoded protein: CASSHPTSPLLDTQYF. The gene calls are TRBV3-1 (or the pseudogene TRBV3-2) and TRBJ2-3; 7 nucleotides match TRBD2. The CDR3 runs 16 residues. Unmatched junction bases numbered 12, after V lost 3 bases and J lost 6 bases. Looked up from germline, CDR1 is LGHDT and CDR2 is YNNKEL (reference sequence).